This TCR beta chain emerged from a study of blood T cell repertoires in COVID-19. Using immunoSEQ multiplex PCR, the repertoire was profiled, and TCRdb retains in-frame clones only, with some absent. The profile shows some 250,000 clones, over 80% of them singletons. CDR3 length: 13 residues. Germline CDR1 is LGHDT and CDR2 is YNNKEL (reference sequence). The V and J ends lost 6 bases and 2 bases respectively, with 7 bases between them. The receptor's source is a human donor in a cohort exposed to, infected with or recovered from COVID-19 (not recorded which). The donor label of this sample is uncertain. Sequences were obtained from PBMCs or T cells enriched from blood (not recorded which). The chain couples TRBV3-1 (or the pseudogene TRBV3-2) to TRBJ2-2; D call uncertain. This CDR3 reads CASSILNTGELFF. In DNA form, the CDR3 reads TGTGCCAGCAGTATACTTAACACCGGGGAGCTGTTTTTT.